One sample yielded the 2 T cell receptor beta chains listed below, sequenced in a study of blood T cell repertoires in COVID-19. Produced via immunoSEQ multiplex PCR; TCRdb's table is partial and in-frame only. Among about 150,000 clones listed, around 88% were seen once. Sequencing was done on a sample of peripheral blood. The origin of the receptors is a human donor in a cohort sampled during active COVID-19.

V gene TRBV6-5 combines with J gene TRBJ2-3, with D tentatively TRBD1 (5 bases). Germline V CDR1 and CDR2: MNHEY, SVGAGI. CDR3 size: 14 residues. The V end was cut by 2 bases, the J end by 5 bases, with 11 bases between. CDR3 in amino acids: CASSYGQGRDTQYF. The CDR3 coding sequence is TGTGCCAGCAGTTACGGGCAGGGAAGAGATACGCAGTATTTT.

The V call is TRBV5-1, the J call TRBJ2-5, with D perhaps TRBD1 (5 bases). The germline V gene encodes CDR1 SGHRS and CDR2 YFSETQ. This CDR3 comprises 13 residues. Trimming took off 5 bases at V and 4 bases at J, with 12 bases between the two ends. For the CDR3, the DNA is TGCGCCAGCAGTCAAGAAGGGGTAGAGACCCAGTACTTC. It is translated as CASSQEGVETQYF.